These 10 T cell receptor beta chains came from one sample sequenced in a study of T cells in women clearing cervical HPV infection. The method was immunoSEQ multiplex PCR; TCRdb's version includes in-frame clones alone and lacks a portion of them. The sample has approximately 37,000 clones. The sequenced sample consisted of blood buffy coat. All receptors derive from a woman between 18 and 70 years old with a cervical HPV16 infection that either progressed to CIN3+ or cleared (not recorded which).

CDR3 region: CASSLRGENIQYF. The sequenced part of the CDR3 DNA is TGTGCCAGCAGCCTACGGGGGGAAAACATT. The chain recombines TRBV7-4 with TRBJ2-4, with TRBD2 identical over 7 bases. The read terminates 3 residues before the CDR3 end, so the remaining end is supplied by the germline J gene. V trimming: 5 bases; J trimming: 5 bases; junction bases outside the gene matches: 3. CDR1 and CDR2 from the germline V gene are SGHVT and SQSDAQ. The CDR3 covers 13 residues.

A word on this clone: Read data end 3 residues before the CDR3 end; the end is taken from the germline J gene. The chain joins TRBV28 to TRBJ2-1; 10 nucleotides agree with TRBD1. J was trimmed by 6 bases and V by 5 bases; bases with no gene match: 7. CDR3 length: 15 residues. CDR1 and CDR2 (germline): MDHEN, SYDVKM. Partial CDR3 DNA: TGTGCCAGCAGTACCGACAGGGGGCGCATCAATGAG. Its translation: CASSTDRGRINE. The whole CDR3 protein reads CASSTDRGRINEQFF.

Points on this clone: The read comes to an end 3 residues before the CDR3 does, leaving the germline J gene to fill in the end. J is TRBJ2-1 and V is TRBV14; weak D call: TRBD2 (6 bases). Germline-derived CDR1 and CDR2 are SGHDN and FVKESK. The CDR3 contains 14 residues. The ends were cut back, 1 base at V and 8 bases at J, with 12 bases in the middle. The part of the CDR3 DNA that was read is TGTGCCAGCAGCCAAGCCGGGGGACGCTATGAG. Translated, it gives CASSQAGGRYE. The complete CDR3 protein is CASSQAGGRYEQFF.

On this clone itself: The CDR3 end falls 3 residues outside the read, so it is completed with the germline J gene. V and J are TRBV5-1 and TRBJ2-5, with D tentatively TRBD2 (6 bases). V was pared by 4 bases and J by 2 bases, with 12 bases between. This CDR3 region has 14 residues. Germline CDR1 and CDR2: SGHRS and YFSETQ. The sequenced CDR3 bases are TGCGCCAGCAGCCAGACCGGGGGACAAGAGACC. Encoded protein: CASSQTGGQET. The CDR3 in full is CASSQTGGQETQYF.

Comments on this clone: The read ends 3 residues shy of where the CDR3 ends; the end is completed using the germline J gene. This rearrangement joins TRBV27 to TRBJ2-7; no reliable D call. CDR1 is MNHEY, CDR2 SMNVEV, per germline (reference sequence). The CDR3 sequence is 16 residues long. Trimming took off 4 bases at V and 2 bases at J, with 18 bases between the two ends. The CDR3 sequence: CASSWASAARPYEQYF. CDR3 bases read: TGTGCCAGCAGTTGGGCTTCTGCCGCTCGACCCTACGAG.

CDR3 in amino acids: CASTPGTADDYTF. The sequenced part of the CDR3 DNA is TGTGCCAGCACTCCTGGGACAGCTGACGAC. The chain recombines TRBV2 with TRBJ1-2, with 7 nucleotides matching TRBD1. Read coverage stops 3 residues before the CDR3 terminus; the germline J gene supplies the remainder. Germline CDR1 SNHLY, CDR2 FYNNEI. The length of the CDR3 is 13 residues. The variable domain in full, completed from reference TRBV2 and TRBJ1-2, reads EPEVTQTPSHQVTQMGQEVILRCVPISNHLYFYWYRQILGQKVEFLVSFYNNEISEKSEIFDDQFSVERPDGSNFTLKIRSTKLEDSAMYFCASTPGTADDYTFGSGTRLTVV.

The CDR3: CASAPGRTGELFF. The sequenced part of the CDR3 DNA is TGTGCTAGTGCCCCAGGCCGGACCGGGGAG. The chain links TRBV12-5 to TRBJ2-2; D is ambiguous. Read sequence stops 3 residues before the CDR3 end, and the germline J gene provides the missing end. The V end lost 7 bases, the J end lost 5 bases, and 11 bases lay between the germline ends. Per germline, CDR1 LGHNT and CDR2 FRNRAP. The CDR3 loop spans 13 amino acids.

The CDR3 spells CASSEGSGANVLFF. Partial CDR3 DNA: TGTGCCAGCAGCGAAGGGTCTGGGGCCAACGTA. The rearrangement links TRBV7-2 to TRBJ1-4, with D perhaps TRBD1 (5 bases). Read data end 3 residues before the CDR3 end; the end is taken from the germline J gene. This CDR3 has 14 residues. Looked up from germline, CDR1 is SGHTA and CDR2 is FQGNSA.

In regard to this clone: The observed sequence ends 3 residues before the CDR3 terminus, with the missing tail filled in from the germline J gene. The J gene is TRBJ2-4, the V gene TRBV19; 10 positions agree with TRBD1. This CDR3 is built from 19 residues. CDR1 and CDR2 from the germline V gene are LNHDA and SQIVND (reference sequence). CDR3 sequence: CASSSTAGTGDSANYGQYF. CDR3 DNA (partial): TGTGCCAGTAGTTCCACAGCCGGGACAGGGGATTCCGCTAACTATGGT.

On this clone: From the germline J gene comes the end of the CDR3, since the read stops 3 residues before it. The rearrangement links TRBV18 to TRBJ1-2, with 12 positions matching TRBD1. Germline loops: CDR1 KGHSH, CDR2 LQKENI. The CDR3 totals 16 residues. The covered CDR3 bases are TGTGCCAGCTCACCAGGGACAGGGGGCACCGACAATGAC. Its translation: CASSPGTGGTDND. The entire CDR3 protein reads CASSPGTGGTDNDYTF.